This is a list of T cell receptor beta chains from one sample in a study of CD8+CD57+ T cells in acquired aplastic anemia. MiXCR was run by TCRdb on the reads, yielding one entry per CDR3 protein. The sample shows roughly 300,000 distinct CDR3 sequences, approximately 57% of them seen only once. Material: sorted CD4+, CD8+, or CD8+CD57+ T cells (not recorded which) from PBMCs. These receptors all stem from a human donor with severe aplastic anemia or a healthy control (not recorded which). The CDR3 runs from the conserved cysteine through the conserved F or W. D genes are given only for firm matches. Rows may omit the clone size; those that give it use once, few, many or a size class.

>once|.|TRBV7-9|TRBJ1-6|16
TGTGCCAGCAGCTTAGCGTCATGGGGGGATAATTCACCCCTCCACTTT
CASSLASWGDNSPLHF
>.|.|TRBV7-6|TRBJ2-6|15
TGTGCCAGCAGCCTGGGGGGGCTAGGGACCAACGTCCTGACTTTC
CASSLGGLGTNVLTF
>.|TRBD1|TRBV29-1|TRBJ1-1|15
TGCAGCGCTCGGGACAGGGGGCGCAAGGGGTTTGAAGCTTTCTTT
CSARDRGRKGFEAFF
>.|.|TRBV5-4|TRBJ1-1|12
TGTGCCAGCAGCTTGTGGAACACTGAAGCTTTCTTT
CASSLWNTEAFF
>.|.|TRBV29-1|TRBJ1-2|10
TGCAGCGTTCAGGACTATGGCTACACCTTC
CSVQDYGYTF
>many|.|TRBV7-9|TRBJ1-6|14
TGTGCCAGCAGTCGGGACACTGATAATTCACCCCTCCACTTT
CASSRDTDNSPLHF
>few|.|TRBV7-8|TRBJ1-4|15
TGTGCCAGCAGCCCTTCGGCCGCAAGGAAGGAAAAACTGTTTTTT
CASSPSAARKEKLFF
>.|TRBD1|TRBV2|TRBJ1-2|15
TGTGCCAGCAGTCACGGACGGGACAGGGTACGTGGCTACACCTTC
CASSHGRDRVRGYTF
>.|.|TRBV9|TRBJ2-7|15
TGTGCCAGCAGCGTAGCGGCGGGATGGGGCTACGAGCAGTACTTC
CASSVAAGWGYEQYF
>.|.|TRBV6-6|TRBJ1-5|15
TGTGCCAGCAGTTACCTGGGTTTGGGCAATCAGCCCCAGCATTTT
CASSYLGLGNQPQHF
>.|.|TRBV5-1|TRBJ2-7|15
TGCGCCAGCAGCTTGGCGGGGGGCGCGTTCTACGAGCAGTACTTC
CASSLAGGAFYEQYF
>.|TRBD1|TRBV7-9|TRBJ2-3|14
TGTGCCAGCAGCCCAGACAGGGCAGTCGATACGCAGTATTTT
CASSPDRAVDTQYF
>.|.|TRBV10-3|TRBJ2-6|12
TGTGCCATCAGTGAGGGGGCCAACGTCCTGACTTTC
CAISEGANVLTF
>.|.|TRBV29-1|TRBJ1-2|14
TGCAGCACCGAAAGGCCAAGGGAGGGCTATGGCTACACCTTC
CSTERPREGYGYTF
>.|TRBD1|TRBV20-1|TRBJ2-7|13
TGCAGTGCTAGGACAGGGGTGGGGCACGAGCAGTACTTC
CSARTGVGHEQYF
>.|.|TRBV7-2|TRBJ2-1|13
TGTGCCAGCAGCTTTCAGCGAATCAATGAGCAGTTCTTC
CASSFQRINEQFF